A selection of T cell receptor beta chains follows, all from one sample in a study of blood T cell repertoires in COVID-19. TCRdb's copy holds only in-frame clones and misses some; the assay was immunoSEQ multiplex PCR. This repertoire shows some 120,000 clones, about 90% found once; its top ten account for approximately 2%. The specimen was peripheral blood. All receptors come from a man between 45 and 60 years old with COVID-19, enrolled during active disease. Each CDR3 is given with its conserved first and last residue. D genes are given only for firm matches. Clone sizes are given selectively: once, few, many, or a class where the clone is expanded.

clone_size d_call j_call v_call cdr3_aa cdr3_nt
NA NA TRBJ2-2 TRBV24-1 CATSDFRGLGAGELFF TGTGCCACCAGTGATTTCCGGGGGTTAGGCGCCGGGGAGCTGTTTTTT
NA NA TRBJ1-2 TRBV2 CASSEALGGRYGYTF TGTGCCAGCAGTGAAGCCCTCGGGGGGCGCTATGGCTACACCTTC
NA NA TRBJ2-2 TRBV6-5 CASSYSTTGELFF TGTGCCAGCAGTTACAGCACCACCGGGGAGCTGTTTTTT
once NA TRBJ2-3 TRBV4-2 CASSQDSGAGVGDTQYF TGTGCCAGCAGCCAAGATAGTGGGGCAGGGGTCGGAGATACGCAGTATTTT
NA NA TRBJ1-4 TRBV27 CASKKQATNEKLFF TGTGCCAGCAAAAAACAGGCAACTAATGAAAAACTGTTTTTT
NA TRBD1 TRBJ1-5 TRBV24-1 CATSDLPRDSGDQPQHF TGTGCCACCAGTGATTTGCCCCGGGACAGTGGTGATCAGCCCCAGCATTTT
few TRBD2 TRBJ2-1 TRBV18 CASSPSQAGGANEQFF TGTGCCAGCTCACCGAGCCAAGCGGGAGGGGCGAATGAGCAGTTCTTC
few NA TRBJ1-5 TRBV4-1 CASSQAIDSNQNQPQHF TGCGCCAGCAGCCAAGCGATCGACAGCAACCAAAATCAGCCCCAGCATTTT
NA TRBD2 TRBJ2-2 TRBV3-1/TRBV3-2 CASSKGLAYTGELFF TGTGCCAGCAGCAAGGGACTAGCCTACACCGGGGAGCTGTTTTTT
NA NA TRBJ2-7 TRBV6-5 CASSRASTYEQYF TGTGCCAGCAGCAGGGCGTCCACCTACGAGCAGTACTTC
NA NA TRBJ2-7 TRBV11-2 CASSSEGPEQYF TGTGCCAGCAGCTCGGAGGGCCCCGAGCAGTACTTC
NA NA TRBJ2-7 TRBV28 CASSLEYEQYF TGTGCCAGCAGTTTGGAGTACGAGCAGTACTTC
NA TRBD1 TRBJ2-7 TRBV5-1 CASSRGQVGREQYF TGCGCCAGCAGCCGGGGACAGGTCGGACGCGAGCAGTACTTC
once NA TRBJ1-5 TRBV5-6 CASSLGTGWNQPQHF TGTGCCAGCAGCTTGGGCACAGGGTGGAATCAGCCCCAGCATTTT
NA TRBD2 TRBJ2-2 TRBV4-2 CASSGDEVWEGTTGELFF TGTGCCAGCAGCGGGGATGAAGTGTGGGAGGGCACCACCGGGGAGCTGTTTTTT
NA TRBD2 TRBJ2-1 TRBV5-1 CASSLGSGTKNDEQFF TGCGCCAGCAGCTTGGGAAGCGGGACGAAAAACGATGAGCAGTTCTTC
NA NA TRBJ2-1 TRBV9 CASSRTGSSYNEQFF TGTGCCAGCAGCCGTACGGGGAGCTCCTACAATGAGCAGTTCTTC
NA NA TRBJ2-3 TRBV11-1 CASSSNTDTQYF TGTGCCAGCAGCTCCAACACAGATACGCAGTATTTT
NA NA TRBJ2-1 TRBV6-5 CASLHLRGGNEQFF TGTGCCAGCCTCCATTTGAGGGGGGGCAATGAGCAGTTCTTC
NA TRBD2 TRBJ2-3 TRBV5-4 CASRRGGADTQYF TGTGCCAGCCGCCGGGGGGGGGCGGATACGCAGTATTTT
NA NA TRBJ2-2 TRBV4-2 CASTTTGSVANTGELFF TGTGCCAGCACCACAACAGGTTCTGTCGCGAACACCGGGGAGCTGTTTTTT
NA TRBD2 TRBJ2-1 TRBV24-1 CATSEQLAGALNEQFF TGTGCCACCAGTGAGCAGTTAGCGGGAGCCCTCAATGAGCAGTTCTTC
NA TRBD2 TRBJ2-6 TRBV13 CASSFLAGASGANVLTF TGTGCCAGCAGCTTCCTAGCGGGTGCCTCTGGGGCCAACGTCCTGACTTTC
NA NA TRBJ2-3 TRBV5-6 CASSFGGTSTDTQYF TGTGCCAGCAGCTTTGGTGGGACTAGCACAGATACGCAGTATTTT
once TRBD1 TRBJ2-1 TRBV7-2 CASSYSTGTYNEQFF TGTGCCAGCAGCTACTCGACAGGGACCTACAATGAGCAGTTCTTC
NA TRBD2 TRBJ2-1 TRBV7-2 CASSLAGGFDEQFF TGTGCCAGCAGCTTGGCGGGAGGTTTCGATGAGCAGTTCTTC
NA TRBD2 TRBJ2-3 TRBV14 CASSHPGAGGPDTQYF TGTGCCAGCAGCCACCCGGGAGCGGGAGGGCCCGATACGCAGTATTTT
once NA TRBJ1-6 TRBV30 CAWSSDSNSPLHF TGTGCCTGGAGTTCGGACAGTAATTCACCCCTCCACTTT
NA TRBD1 TRBJ2-1 TRBV5-4 CASSLADRGSTEQFF TGTGCCAGCAGCTTGGCGGACAGGGGTTCAACTGAGCAGTTCTTC
NA NA TRBJ2-2 TRBV9 CASSGANTGELFF TGTGCCAGCAGCGGGGCCAACACCGGGGAGCTGTTTTTT
NA NA TRBJ2-1 TRBV19 CASSFSTGNSEQFF TGTGCCAGTAGTTTCTCCACCGGGAACAGTGAGCAGTTCTTC
NA TRBD2 TRBJ2-3 TRBV7-9 CASSSSGAADTQYF TGTGCCAGCAGCTCTAGCGGCGCAGCAGATACGCAGTATTTT
NA NA TRBJ1-5 TRBV6-4 CARAEGYSNQPQHF TGTGCCAGGGCCGAGGGCTATAGCAATCAGCCCCAGCATTTT
NA NA TRBJ1-5 TRBV19 CASSVQGQPQHF TGTGCCAGTAGCGTCCAGGGTCAGCCCCAGCATTTT
NA TRBD2 TRBJ2-3 TRBV7-8 CASSFPARREGYTDTQYF TGTGCCAGCAGCTTCCCTGCTCGGAGGGAGGGGTACACAGATACGCAGTATTTT
NA NA TRBJ1-1 TRBV6-2/TRBV6-3 CASSYSAAEAFF TGTGCCAGCAGTTACTCGGCGGCTGAAGCTTTCTTT
NA NA TRBJ1-4 TRBV3-1/TRBV3-2 CASSQVGGKTNEKLFF TGTGCCAGCAGCCAAGTTGGCGGTAAGACTAATGAAAAACTGTTTTTT
NA TRBD1 TRBJ2-5 TRBV5-6 CASSLARRDRERIKTQYF TGTGCCAGCAGCTTGGCCAGGCGTGACAGGGAACGAATAAAGACCCAGTACTTC
once NA TRBJ2-7 TRBV6-5 CASRSDSYEQYF TGTGCCAGCAGGTCAGACTCCTACGAGCAGTACTTC
NA NA TRBJ1-1 TRBV12-3/TRBV12-4 CASSAGQYTFF TGTGCCAGCAGCGCCGGACAGTATACTTTCTTT
few NA TRBJ2-5 TRBV27 CASSLYPGWTQYF TGTGCCAGCAGTTTATATCCCGGGTGGACCCAGTACTTC
once NA TRBJ1-3 TRBV27 CASIKDRQGIGGNTIYF TGTGCCAGCATCAAAGACAGGCAGGGGATCGGTGGAAACACCATATATTTT
NA NA TRBJ2-2 TRBV11-3 CASSRGLPTGELFF TGTGCCAGCAGCCGGGGACTTCCCACCGGGGAGCTGTTTTTT
NA TRBD1 TRBJ2-7 TRBV19 CASTPTRQGPGEQYF TGTGCCAGTACCCCGACAAGACAGGGACCGGGCGAGCAGTACTTC
NA TRBD2 TRBJ2-2 TRBV6-1 CASSEARALAGEWRELFF TGTGCCAGCAGTGAAGCGAGGGCGCTAGCGGGAGAGTGGAGAGAGCTGTTTTTT
NA TRBD2 TRBJ2-1 TRBV9 CASSPTLWTSGYNEQFF TGTGCCAGCAGCCCCACCCTCTGGACTAGCGGGTACAATGAGCAGTTCTTC
NA NA TRBJ2-2 TRBV4-3 CASSQKTGNTGELFF TGCGCCAGCAGCCAAAAAACGGGTAACACCGGGGAGCTGTTTTTT
NA NA TRBJ1-1 TRBV2 CASSELGLENTEAFF TGTGCCAGCAGTGAATTGGGGCTAGAGAACACTGAAGCTTTCTTT
NA TRBD2 TRBJ2-1 TRBV10-2 CASRASGDNEQFF TGCGCCAGCAGGGCTAGCGGTGACAATGAGCAGTTCTTC
NA TRBD2 TRBJ2-5 TRBV5-1 CASSFRGSQETQYF TGCGCCAGCAGCTTCCGCGGGAGTCAAGAGACCCAGTACTTC
NA TRBD1 TRBJ2-1 TRBV9 CASSVAGTGYKQFF TGTGCCAGCAGCGTAGCTGGGACAGGGTACAAGCAGTTCTTC
NA NA TRBJ2-2 TRBV2 CASSDQTGGELFF TGTGCCAGCAGTGACCAGACAGGCGGCGAGCTGTTTTTT
NA NA TRBJ2-7 TRBV7-2 CASSRGSYPYEQYF TGTGCCAGCAGCAGGGGTAGCTACCCCTACGAGCAGTACTTC
once TRBD2 TRBJ2-4 TRBV3-1/TRBV3-2 CASSQTSDIQYF TGTGCCAGCAGCCAAACTAGCGACATTCAGTACTTC
NA TRBD2 TRBJ2-1 TRBV24-1 CATSGSTSGTVLNEQFF TGTGCCACCAGTGGGTCGACTAGCGGGACGGTTCTGAATGAGCAGTTCTTC
NA TRBD2 TRBJ2-3 TRBV25-1 CASSRGLAQSSDTQYF TGTGCCAGCAGTCGAGGACTAGCGCAAAGCTCTGATACGCAGTATTTT
NA NA TRBJ2-3 TRBV5-1 CASSRRDLPGDTQYF TGCGCCAGCAGCAGACGGGATCTTCCGGGAGATACGCAGTATTTT
NA TRBD1 TRBJ2-5 TRBV7-3 CASSLYGPGQGRQTQYF TGTGCCAGCAGCTTATACGGGCCGGGACAGGGGAGACAGACCCAGTACTTC
NA NA TRBJ2-1 TRBV2 CASNLGGLDEQFF TGTGCCAGCAACCTCGGGGGGCTCGATGAGCAGTTCTTC